Below are 24 T cell receptor beta chains sequenced from a single sample in a study of Graves' ophthalmopathy and Graves' hyperthyroidism. Transcripts of RNA were the source for amplifying TCR beta CDR3 regions. Scientists carried out first-round RT-PCR using HTBI primers and then a second-round multiplex PCR. TCRdb processed the multiplex PCR reads anew with MiXCR; each CDR3 protein has one entry. There are 500,000 to 700,000 distinct CDR3 sequences in the sample; over 20% occur only once, and more than 5.5% lies in the top ten. The specimen was peripheral blood. The receptors come from a woman aged 18 to 35 with stable Graves' hyperthyroidism. Some clones in this sample may be carry-over from other donors' samples.

This clonotype was counted a few times. The gene calls are TRBV19 and TRBJ1-1, with 11 bases matching TRBD1. Germline CDR1 and CDR2: LNHDA and SQIVND (reference sequence). Losses at the gene ends were 5 bases for V and 5 bases for J; bases not matched to a gene: 7. CDR3 length: 15 residues. CDR3 DNA: TGTGCCAGTAGTCTCAAAGGGACAGGGGGTACTGAAGCTTTCTTT. The encoded protein is CASSLKGTGGTEAFF. Together with reference TRBV19 and TRBJ1-1, the CDR3 gives the full variable domain: DGGITQSPKYLFRKEGQNVTLSCEQNLNHDAMYWYRQDPGQGLRLIYYSQIVNDFQKGDIAEGYSVSREKKESFPLTVTSAQKNPTAFYLCASSLKGTGGTEAFFGQGTRLTVV.

This clonotype was recorded at least ten times. The rearrangement uses TRBV20-1 and TRBJ2-7; 10 nucleotides agree with TRBD2. With V trimmed by 3 bases and J by 1 base, 12 bases remained unmatched. CDR1 and CDR2 from the germline V gene are DFQATT and SNEGSKA (reference sequence). The CDR3 has 17 amino acids. The CDR3 here is CSASRAATSGISYEQYF. The DNA of the CDR3 is TGCAGTGCTAGCAGAGCGGCTACTAGCGGGATATCCTACGAGCAGTACTTC.

This clonotype was detected ten times or more. The rearrangement uses TRBV6-1 and TRBJ1-5; perhaps TRBD1 as D (5 bases). The germline V and J ends were trimmed by 7 bases and 1 base, with 8 bases remaining between them. The CDR3 is 13 residues long. Per germline, CDR1 MNHNS and CDR2 SASEGT. The CDR3 nucleotides read TGTGCCAGCATGGGGGGGAGCAATCAGCCCCAGCATTTT. This translates into CASMGGSNQPQHF.

This clonotype was observed a handful of times. The chain uses TRBV5-6 and TRBJ1-2; D is unclear. Germline CDR1 SGHDT, CDR2 YYEEEE. The CDR3 runs 14 residues. V shed 2 bases and J shed 2 bases, with 10 bases lying between them. The CDR3 region has the DNA TGTGCCAGCAGCTTAAAAGGGTCCAACTATGGCTACACCTTC. Its protein is CASSLKGSNYGYTF.

This clonotype was picked up many times. The chain couples TRBV5-1 to TRBJ2-4, with D possibly TRBD1 on 6 matching bases. Trimming cost V 4 bases and J 2 bases, with 16 bases left between them. Germline V lookup: CDR1 SGHRS, CDR2 YFSETQ. This CDR3 is 16 amino acids long. CDR3 in amino acids: CASSPHSGAPKNIQYF. CDR3 nucleotide sequence: TGCGCCAGCAGCCCTCATTCAGGGGCCCCCAAAAACATTCAGTACTTC.

This chain joins TRBV3-1 and TRBJ1-6, with unresolved D. The germline V gene has CDR1 LGHDT and CDR2 YNNKEL (reference sequence). The CDR3 is made up of 16 amino acids. Deletions cut 1 base from V and 7 bases from J, with 14 bases between. CDR3 loop: CASSQVSGDLNSPLHF. The CDR3 DNA is TGTGCCAGCAGCCAAGTTTCGGGCGATCTCAATTCACCCCTCCACTTT. The complete variable domain, with remaining parts taken from reference TRBV3-1 and TRBJ1-6, reads DTAVSQTPKYLVTQMGNDKSIKCEQNLGHDTMYWYKQDSKKFLKIMFSYNNKELIINETVPNRFSPKSPDKAHLNLHINSLELGDSAVYFCASSQVSGDLNSPLHFGNGTRLTVT.

This clonotype has ten or more counts. CDR3 bases: TGTGCCAGCAGTTTATACGAGGGCTCCTATGGCTACACCTTC. Encoded protein: CASSLYEGSYGYTF. The chain employs TRBV27 and TRBJ1-2; no clear D. Germline CDR1 is MNHEY and CDR2 is SMNVEV (reference sequence). Trimming shortened V by 1 base and J by 4 bases, and 10 bases separated the two germline ends. CDR3 length equals 14 residues.

The chain couples TRBV2 to TRBJ1-6; D is unclear. Trimming pared 8 bases from V and 0 bases from J, leaving 11 bases between. Germline V gives CDR1 SNHLY, CDR2 FYNNEI. This CDR3 is built from 15 residues. DNA of the CDR3: TGTGCCAGCGGTCGTCAGGACTCCTATAATTCACCCCTCCACTTT. It yields the protein CASGRQDSYNSPLHF.

This clonotype was observed at least ten times. V usage is TRBV29-1 and J usage is TRBJ2-7, with 9 bases lining up with TRBD1. The CDR3 is 15 amino acids. Looked up from germline, CDR1 is SQVTM and CDR2 is ANQGSEA. The junction had 14 bases not matched to a gene; V was cut back by 6 bases and J by 5 bases. The CDR3, as DNA: TGCAGCGTAGAGGGGACAGGGAAAGAGGGGAACGAGCAGTACTTC. As protein: CSVEGTGKEGNEQYF.

The chain has TRBV5-1 and TRBJ1-2; D possibly corresponds to TRBD1 (5 bases). The length of the CDR3 is 12 residues. CDR1 is SGHRS and CDR2 is YFSETQ in the germline V gene. V gave up 5 bases and J gave up 8 bases, with 13 bases separating them. The CDR3 DNA follows: TGCGCCAGCAGGCGGACGACAGAGGGCTACACCTTC. Amino acids: CASRRTTEGYTF.

This clonotype has a count of ten or more. The genes are TRBV27 and TRBJ1-2; weak D call: TRBD1 (6 bases). Germline CDR1 reads MNHEY; CDR2 reads SMNVEV (reference sequence). The CDR3 is 15 residues long. Trimming removed 5 bases from V and 4 bases from J, with 17 bases in between. The CDR3 sequence: CASSPLPGVAYGYTF. CDR3 in DNA: TGTGCCAGCAGTCCCTTACCAGGGGTGGCCTATGGCTACACCTTC.

The J gene is TRBJ2-7, the V gene TRBV7-2; 8 bases are shared with TRBD1. Trimming took 4 bases from V and 4 from J; bases not matched to a gene: 6. Looked up from germline, CDR1 is SGHTA and CDR2 is FQGNSA. The length of the CDR3 is 14 residues. CDR3 sequence (DNA): TGTGCCAGCAGCTCAGCCGGGACAGGATACGAGCAGTACTTC. Residues: CASSSAGTGYEQYF.

This clonotype was recorded many times. The V gene is TRBV6-2 or TRBV6-3, the J gene TRBJ1-1, with D tentatively TRBD1 (6 bases). The CDR3 totals 15 residues. Germline V gene data show CDR1 as MNHEY and CDR2 as SVGEGT. V was cut by 2 bases and J by 1 base, with 11 bases left in between. CDR3 sequence reads: CASSYLGQSNTEAFF. The CDR3 coding sequence is TGTGCCAGCAGTTACCTAGGACAGTCGAACACTGAAGCTTTCTTT.

There are many counts of this clonotype. In this CDR3 the conserved last residue, phenylalanine or tryptophan, is missing, so a read error is likely. The V and J genes are TRBV6-1 and TRBJ1-1; no clear D gene. The CDR3 length is 16 residues. V lost 1 base, J lost 4 bases, and 16 bases lay in between. In germline, CDR1 is MNHNS, CDR2 SASEGT. The CDR3 DNA reads TGTGCCAGCAGTGAAGATATAGGGTCCCTTAGCACTGAAGCTTTCCTT. It specifies CASSEDIGSLSTEAFL.

Only a few counts were recorded for this clonotype. The CDR3, as DNA: TGTGCCAGCAGTCTCGATGGGTTGGGCGAGCAGTACTTC. Protein: CASSLDGLGEQYF. The chain couples TRBV6-5 to TRBJ2-7; D ambiguous. CDR3 size: 13 residues. Germline CDR1 MNHEY, CDR2 SVGAGI. The V end lost 5 bases, the J end lost 6 bases, and 14 bases lay between the germline ends.

This clonotype has a count of ten or more. This sequence joins TRBV4-1 and TRBJ1-1, with D possibly TRBD1 on 5 matching bases. Germline values: CDR1 MGHRA, CDR2 YSYEKL. Trimming took 1 base from V and 10 from J, leaving 7 bases between them. The CDR3 is 11 residues long. The CDR3 sequence: CASSQGGVAFF. CDR3 DNA sequence: TGCGCCAGCAGCCAAGGAGGGGTAGCTTTCTTT.

This clonotype was counted at least ten times. The chain recombines TRBV12-3 or TRBV12-4 with TRBJ2-7, with 11 bases matching TRBD2. Losses at the gene ends were 5 bases for V and 2 bases for J; bases not matched to a gene: 11. The CDR3 runs 17 residues. In nucleotides, the CDR3 is TGTGCCAGCAGTCCCGGGACTAGCGGTTTATCCCCCTACGAGCAGTACTTC. Translated: CASSPGTSGLSPYEQYF.

This clonotype was picked up many times. The V and J genes are TRBV20-1 and TRBJ1-1; TRBD1 matches at 7 bases. Per germline, CDR1 DFQATT and CDR2 SNEGSKA (reference sequence). The CDR3 sequence is 13 residues long. V was pared by 6 bases and J by 2 bases, with 6 bases of the junction left unmatched. CDR3 DNA: TGCAGTGCCCTAGGACAGGCCAACACTGAAGCTTTCTTT. This translates into CSALGQANTEAFF.

The DNA of the CDR3 is TGTGCCAGCAGTTCCCTGGAGGCTGAAGCTTTCTTT. It translates to CASSSLEAEAFF. The rearrangement links TRBV12-3 or TRBV12-4 to TRBJ1-1; D is uncertain. The V gene lost 4 bases and the J gene lost 6 bases, with 9 bases spanning the gap. The CDR3 has 12 residues.

The table lists this clonotype with many counts. The CDR3 region is CASSLAGQGHQPQHF. The CDR3 region has the DNA TGCGCCAGCAGCTTGGCCGGACAGGGCCATCAGCCCCAGCATTTT. J is TRBJ1-5 and V is TRBV5-1; 8 nucleotides agree with TRBD1. The junction had 4 bases not matched to a gene; V was cut back by 0 bases and J by 5 bases. Germline V gene data show CDR1 as SGHRS and CDR2 as YFSETQ. CDR3 length: 15 amino acids.

This clonotype was seen repeatedly, ten times or more. This chain connects TRBV6-1 to TRBJ1-6, with D perhaps matching TRBD1 (5 bases). Germline CDR1 reads MNHNS; CDR2 reads SASEGT. The CDR3 is 15 residues long. Trimming stripped 1 base from V and 7 bases from J, with 11 bases between. CDR3 nucleotides: TGTGCCAGCAGTGAAGGCCCAGGGATAAATTCACCCCTCCACTTT. Translation gives CASSEGPGINSPLHF.

There are many counts of this clonotype. The chain combines TRBV28 with TRBJ1-2, with D hard to call. Germline V gene data show CDR1 as MDHEN and CDR2 as SYDVKM. The CDR3 is made up of 10 amino acids. The V gene lost 6 bases and the J gene lost 5 bases, with 4 bases spanning the gap. The CDR3 spells CASSQYGYTF. CDR3 bases: TGTGCCAGCAGCCAGTATGGCTACACCTTC.

This clonotype came up many times. This chain uses TRBV9 with TRBJ1-6; 10 bases are shared with TRBD1. The CDR3 extends over 17 amino acids. V was pared by 3 bases and J by 7 bases, with 10 bases of the junction left unmatched. Germline CDR1 is SGDLS and CDR2 is YYNGEE. DNA for the CDR3: TGTGCCAGCAGCGATTACCTCGGGACAGGGGAAAATTCACCCCTCCACTTT. The encoded protein is CASSDYLGTGENSPLHF.

This clonotype was seen repeatedly, ten times or more. The chain has TRBV19 and TRBJ2-7; possible D gene TRBD1, 6 bases. V was pared by 5 bases and J by 1 base, with 15 bases between. Germline V CDR1 and CDR2: LNHDA, SQIVND (reference sequence). The CDR3 is 15 residues long. CDR3 sequence: CASSRSGTKSYEQYF. The CDR3 DNA follows: TGTGCCAGTAGTCGATCCGGGACAAAATCCTACGAGCAGTACTTC.